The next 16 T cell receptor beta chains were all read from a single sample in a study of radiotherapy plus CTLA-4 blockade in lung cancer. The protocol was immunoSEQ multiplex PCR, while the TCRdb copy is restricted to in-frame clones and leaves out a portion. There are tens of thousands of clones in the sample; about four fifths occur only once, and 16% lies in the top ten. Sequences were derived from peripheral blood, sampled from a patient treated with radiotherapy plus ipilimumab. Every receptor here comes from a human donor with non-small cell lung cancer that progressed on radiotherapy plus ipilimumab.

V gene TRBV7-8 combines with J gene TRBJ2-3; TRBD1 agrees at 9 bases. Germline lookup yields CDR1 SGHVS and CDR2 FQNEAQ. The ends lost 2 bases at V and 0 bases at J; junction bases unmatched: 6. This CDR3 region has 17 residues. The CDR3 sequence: CASSLIDRGGSTDTQYF. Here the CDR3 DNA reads TGTGCCAGCAGCTTAATAGACAGGGGGGGGAGCACAGATACGCAGTATTTT.

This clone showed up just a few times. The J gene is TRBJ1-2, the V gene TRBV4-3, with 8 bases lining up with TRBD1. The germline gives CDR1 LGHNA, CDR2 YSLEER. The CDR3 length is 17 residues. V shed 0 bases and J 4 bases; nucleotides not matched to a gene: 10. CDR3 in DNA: TGCGCCAGCAGCCAAGATCAAGGCAGGGGGCTGGTCTATGGCTACACCTTC. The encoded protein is CASSQDQGRGLVYGYTF.

The CDR3 loop reads CASSSSQGAYEQYF. As DNA, the CDR3 is TGTGCCAGCAGCTCCTCCCAGGGGGCCTACGAGCAGTACTTC. The genes are TRBV11-2 and TRBJ2-7, with 7 bases identical to TRBD1. The germline gives CDR1 SGHAT, CDR2 FQNNGV. V dropped 4 bases and J dropped 2; count of bases not matched to a gene: 5. The length of the CDR3 is 14 residues.

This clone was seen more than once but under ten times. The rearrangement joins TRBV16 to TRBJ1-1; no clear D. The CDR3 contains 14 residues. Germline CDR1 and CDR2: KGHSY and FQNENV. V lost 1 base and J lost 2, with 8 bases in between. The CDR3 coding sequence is TGTGCCAGCAGCCAATTGGGAGGTAACACTGAAGCTTTCTTT. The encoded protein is CASSQLGGNTEAFF.

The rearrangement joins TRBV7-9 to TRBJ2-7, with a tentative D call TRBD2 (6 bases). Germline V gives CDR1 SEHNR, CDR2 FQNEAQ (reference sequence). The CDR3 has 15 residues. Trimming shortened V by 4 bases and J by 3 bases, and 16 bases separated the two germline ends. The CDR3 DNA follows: TGTGCCAGCAGCTCCGCGGCGGGGAGCCACTACGAGCAGTACTTC. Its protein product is CASSSAAGSHYEQYF.

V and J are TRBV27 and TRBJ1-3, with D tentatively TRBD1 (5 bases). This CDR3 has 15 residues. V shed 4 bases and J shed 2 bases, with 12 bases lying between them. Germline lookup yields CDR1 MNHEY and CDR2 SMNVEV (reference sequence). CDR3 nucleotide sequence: TGTGCCAGCAGTTCCCAGGGTATCGCTGGAAACACCATATATTTT. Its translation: CASSSQGIAGNTIYF.

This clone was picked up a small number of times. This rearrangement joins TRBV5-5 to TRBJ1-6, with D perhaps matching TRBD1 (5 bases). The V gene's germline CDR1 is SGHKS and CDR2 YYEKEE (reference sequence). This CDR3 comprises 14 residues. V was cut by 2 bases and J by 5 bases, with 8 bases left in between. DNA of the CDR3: TGTGCCAGCAGCTTCCAGGGAAATAATTCACCCCTCCACTTT. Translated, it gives CASSFQGNNSPLHF.

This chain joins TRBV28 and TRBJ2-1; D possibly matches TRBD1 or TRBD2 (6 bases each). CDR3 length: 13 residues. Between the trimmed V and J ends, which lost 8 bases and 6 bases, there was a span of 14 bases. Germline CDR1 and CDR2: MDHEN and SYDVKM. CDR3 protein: CASGRTAPNEQFF. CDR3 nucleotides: TGTGCCAGCGGGAGGACAGCTCCCAATGAGCAGTTCTTC.

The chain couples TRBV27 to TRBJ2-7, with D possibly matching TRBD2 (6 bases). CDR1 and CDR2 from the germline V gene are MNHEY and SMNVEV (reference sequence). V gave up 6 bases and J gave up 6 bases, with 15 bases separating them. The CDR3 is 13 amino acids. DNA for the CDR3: TGTGCCAGCAGCTCTTTGGCGGGGCTCGAGCAGTACTTC. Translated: CASSSLAGLEQYF.

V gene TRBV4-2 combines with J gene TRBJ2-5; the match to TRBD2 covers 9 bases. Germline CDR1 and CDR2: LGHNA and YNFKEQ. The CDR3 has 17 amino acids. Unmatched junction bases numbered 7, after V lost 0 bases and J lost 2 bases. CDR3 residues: CASSQDGAGGTQETQYF. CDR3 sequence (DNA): TGTGCCAGCAGCCAAGATGGGGCGGGGGGGACTCAAGAGACCCAGTACTTC.

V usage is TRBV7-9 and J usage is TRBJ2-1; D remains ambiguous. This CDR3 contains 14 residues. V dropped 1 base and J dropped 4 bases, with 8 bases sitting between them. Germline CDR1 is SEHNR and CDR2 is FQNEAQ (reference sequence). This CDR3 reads CASSLGVRYNEQFF. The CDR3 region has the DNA TGTGCCAGCAGCTTAGGGGTGCGATACAATGAGCAGTTCTTC.

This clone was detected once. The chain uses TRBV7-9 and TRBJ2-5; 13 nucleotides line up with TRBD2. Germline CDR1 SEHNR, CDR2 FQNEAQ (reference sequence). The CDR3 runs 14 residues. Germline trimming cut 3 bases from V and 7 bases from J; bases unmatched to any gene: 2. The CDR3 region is CASSLRLAGGTQYF. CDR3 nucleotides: TGTGCCAGCAGCTTGCGACTAGCGGGAGGGACCCAGTACTTC.

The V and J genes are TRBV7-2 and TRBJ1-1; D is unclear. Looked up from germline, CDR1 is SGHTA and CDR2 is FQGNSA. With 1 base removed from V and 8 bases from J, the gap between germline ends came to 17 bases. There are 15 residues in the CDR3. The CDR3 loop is CASSLDNSVFREAFF. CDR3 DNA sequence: TGTGCCAGCAGCTTAGATAACTCCGTGTTCAGAGAAGCTTTCTTT.

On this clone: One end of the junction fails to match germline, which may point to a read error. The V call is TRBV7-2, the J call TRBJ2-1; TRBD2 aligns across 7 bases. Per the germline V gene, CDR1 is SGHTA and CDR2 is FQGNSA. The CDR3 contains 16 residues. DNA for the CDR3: TGTGCCAGCAGTTTAGCGGCGGTGCGGGAGAGGAATGAGCAGTTCTTC. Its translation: CASSLAAVRERNEQFF. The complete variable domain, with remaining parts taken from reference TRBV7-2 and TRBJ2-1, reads GAGVSQSPSNKVTEKGKDVELRCDPISGHTALYWYRQSLGQGLEFLIYFQGNSAPDKSGLPSDRFSAERTGGSVSTLTIQRTQQEDSAVYLCASSLAAVRERNEQFFGPGTRLTVL.

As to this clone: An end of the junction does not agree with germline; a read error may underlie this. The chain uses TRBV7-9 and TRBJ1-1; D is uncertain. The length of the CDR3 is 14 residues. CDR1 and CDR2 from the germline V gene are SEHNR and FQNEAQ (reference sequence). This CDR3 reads CASSLLSGNPEAFF. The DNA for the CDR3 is TGTGCCAGCAGCTTATTGTCGGGGAACCCTGAAGCTTTCTTT.

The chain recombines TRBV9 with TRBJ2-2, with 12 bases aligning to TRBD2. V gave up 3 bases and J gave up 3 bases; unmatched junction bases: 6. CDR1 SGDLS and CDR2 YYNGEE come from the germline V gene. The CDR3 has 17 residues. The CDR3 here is CASSAGLAGSYTGELFF. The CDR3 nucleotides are TGTGCCAGCAGCGCTGGACTAGCGGGATCCTACACCGGGGAGCTGTTTTTT.